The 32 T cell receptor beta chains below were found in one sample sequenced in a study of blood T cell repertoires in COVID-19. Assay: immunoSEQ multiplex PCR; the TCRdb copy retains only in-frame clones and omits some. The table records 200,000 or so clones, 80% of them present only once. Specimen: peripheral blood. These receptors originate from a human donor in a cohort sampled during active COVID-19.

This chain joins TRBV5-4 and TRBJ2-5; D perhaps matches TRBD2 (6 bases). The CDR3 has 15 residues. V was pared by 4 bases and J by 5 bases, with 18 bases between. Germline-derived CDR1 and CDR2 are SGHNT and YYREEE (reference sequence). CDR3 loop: CASSRVSGSWETQYF. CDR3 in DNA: TGTGCCAGCAGCAGGGTTAGCGGATCCTGGGAGACCCAGTACTTC.

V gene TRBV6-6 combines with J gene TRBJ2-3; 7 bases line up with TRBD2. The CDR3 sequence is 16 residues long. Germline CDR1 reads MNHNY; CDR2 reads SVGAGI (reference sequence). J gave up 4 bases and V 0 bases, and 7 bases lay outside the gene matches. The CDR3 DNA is TGTGCCAGCAGTTACTCGGTGGGAGGGAGGGCAGATACGCAGTATTTT. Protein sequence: CASSYSVGGRADTQYF.

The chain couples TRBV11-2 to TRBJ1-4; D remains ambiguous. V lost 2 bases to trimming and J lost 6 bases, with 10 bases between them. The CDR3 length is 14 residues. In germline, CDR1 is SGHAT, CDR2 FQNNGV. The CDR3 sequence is CASSLLQSYEKLFF. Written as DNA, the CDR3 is TGTGCCAGCAGCTTACTTCAGTCCTATGAAAAACTGTTTTTT.

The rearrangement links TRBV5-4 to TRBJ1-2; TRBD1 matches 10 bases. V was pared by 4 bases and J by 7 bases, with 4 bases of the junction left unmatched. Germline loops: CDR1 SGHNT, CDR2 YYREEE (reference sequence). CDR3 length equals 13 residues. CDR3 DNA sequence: TGTGCCAGCAGCCCCGACAGGGGGCCTGGCTACACCTTC. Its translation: CASSPDRGPGYTF.

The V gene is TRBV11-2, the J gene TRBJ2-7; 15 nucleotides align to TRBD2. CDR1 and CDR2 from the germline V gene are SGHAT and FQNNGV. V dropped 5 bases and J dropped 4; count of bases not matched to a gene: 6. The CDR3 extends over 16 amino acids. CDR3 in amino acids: CASSPRTSGRAYEQYF. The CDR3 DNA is TGTGCCAGCAGCCCCCGGACTAGCGGGAGGGCGTACGAGCAGTACTTC.

CDR3 nucleotides: TGTGCCAGCAGCTTAGTTGGCGGACAGTCTATAAACACTGAAGCTTTCTTT. This gives the protein CASSLVGGQSINTEAFF. The rearrangement joins TRBV7-9 to TRBJ1-1, with D perhaps TRBD1 (6 bases). Germline CDR1 reads SEHNR; CDR2 reads FQNEAQ (reference sequence). The CDR3 is 17 amino acids. Trimming took off 1 base at V and 2 bases at J, with 17 bases between the two ends.

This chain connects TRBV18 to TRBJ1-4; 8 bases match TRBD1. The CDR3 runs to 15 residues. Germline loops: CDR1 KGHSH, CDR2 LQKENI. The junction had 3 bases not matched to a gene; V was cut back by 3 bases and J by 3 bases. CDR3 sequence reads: CASSPDRAANEKLFF. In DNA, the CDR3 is TGTGCCAGCTCACCGGACAGGGCGGCTAATGAAAAACTGTTTTTT.

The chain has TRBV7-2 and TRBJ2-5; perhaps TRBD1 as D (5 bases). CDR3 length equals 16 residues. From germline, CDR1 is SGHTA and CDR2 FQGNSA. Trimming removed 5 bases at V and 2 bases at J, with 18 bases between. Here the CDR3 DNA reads TGTGCCAGCAGCCCCGCCTGGTTTGCAGGGCAAGAGACCCAGTACTTC. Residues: CASSPAWFAGQETQYF.

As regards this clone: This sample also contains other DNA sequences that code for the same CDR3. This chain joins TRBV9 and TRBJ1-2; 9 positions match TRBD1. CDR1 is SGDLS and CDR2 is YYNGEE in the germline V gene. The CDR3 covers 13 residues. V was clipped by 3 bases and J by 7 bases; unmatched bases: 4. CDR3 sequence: CASSDGQGSGYTF. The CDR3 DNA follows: TGTGCCAGCAGCGACGGACAGGGGTCTGGCTACACCTTC.

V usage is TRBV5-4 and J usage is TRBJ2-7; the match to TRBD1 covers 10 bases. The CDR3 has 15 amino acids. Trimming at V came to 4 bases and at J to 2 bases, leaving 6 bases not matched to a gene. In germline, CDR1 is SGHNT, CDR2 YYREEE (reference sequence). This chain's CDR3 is CASSLDRGRAYEQYF. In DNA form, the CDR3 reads TGTGCCAGCAGCCTTGACAGGGGGCGGGCCTACGAGCAGTACTTC.

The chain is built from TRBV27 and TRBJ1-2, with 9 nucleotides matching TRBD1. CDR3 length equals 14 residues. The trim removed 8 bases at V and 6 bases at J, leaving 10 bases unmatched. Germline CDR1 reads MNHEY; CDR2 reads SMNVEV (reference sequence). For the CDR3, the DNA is TGTGCCAGCGGGAGGACAGGGGACAGCGATGGCTACACCTTC. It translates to CASGRTGDSDGYTF.

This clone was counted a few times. CDR3 region: CASSLNGDIKNSPLHF. The CDR3 DNA is TGTGCCAGCAGTTTAAACGGGGACATCAAAAATTCACCCCTCCACTTT. V is TRBV28 and J is TRBJ1-6, with D perhaps TRBD1 (6 bases). Germline CDR1 is MDHEN and CDR2 is SYDVKM. The CDR3 consists of 16 residues. Trimming pared 2 bases from V and 7 bases from J, leaving 15 bases between.

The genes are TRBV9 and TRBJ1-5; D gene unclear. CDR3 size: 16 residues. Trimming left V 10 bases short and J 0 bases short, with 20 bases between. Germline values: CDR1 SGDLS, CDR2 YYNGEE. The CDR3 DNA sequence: TGTGCCTCACATAGAGGCGTACGATATAGCAATCAGCCCCAGCATTTT. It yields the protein CASHRGVRYSNQPQHF.

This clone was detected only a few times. In nucleotides, the CDR3 is TGCGCCAGCAGCTACTCCGGGACAGGGAATTCACCCCTCCACTTT. It codes for CASSYSGTGNSPLHF. This chain connects TRBV5-1 to TRBJ1-6; the match to TRBD1 covers 9 bases. V lost 3 bases and J lost 7; bases outside the gene matches: 5. Germline lookup yields CDR1 SGHRS and CDR2 YFSETQ. This CDR3 region has 15 residues.

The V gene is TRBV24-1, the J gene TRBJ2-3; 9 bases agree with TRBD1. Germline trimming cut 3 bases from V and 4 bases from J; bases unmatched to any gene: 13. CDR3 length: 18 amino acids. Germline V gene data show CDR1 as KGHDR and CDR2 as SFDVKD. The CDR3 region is CATSDTNHRGLRADTQYF. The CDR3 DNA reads TGTGCCACCAGTGATACAAACCACAGGGGGCTGAGGGCAGATACGCAGTATTTT.

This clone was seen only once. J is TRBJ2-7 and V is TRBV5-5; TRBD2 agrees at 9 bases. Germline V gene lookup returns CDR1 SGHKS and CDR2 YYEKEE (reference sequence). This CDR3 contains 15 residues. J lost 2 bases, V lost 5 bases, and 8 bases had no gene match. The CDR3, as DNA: TGTGCCAGCAGTCTCGGGACTAGCAGAACCTACGAGCAGTACTTC. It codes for CASSLGTSRTYEQYF.

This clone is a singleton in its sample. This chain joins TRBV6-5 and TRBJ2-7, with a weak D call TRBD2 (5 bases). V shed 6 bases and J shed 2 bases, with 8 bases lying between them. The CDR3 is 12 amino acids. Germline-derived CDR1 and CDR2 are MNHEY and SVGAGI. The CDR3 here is CASRTKTYEQYF. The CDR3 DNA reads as TGTGCCAGCAGGACTAAGACCTACGAGCAGTACTTC.

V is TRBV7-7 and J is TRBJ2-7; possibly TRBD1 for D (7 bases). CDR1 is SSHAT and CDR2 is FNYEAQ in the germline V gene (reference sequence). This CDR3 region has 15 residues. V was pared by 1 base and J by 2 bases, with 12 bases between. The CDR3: CASSLGAGGTYEQYF. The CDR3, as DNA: TGTGCCAGCAGCTTAGGGGCAGGGGGGACCTACGAGCAGTACTTC. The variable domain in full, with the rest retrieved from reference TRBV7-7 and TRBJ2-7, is GAGVSQSPRYKVTKRGQDVTLRCDPISSHATLYWYQQALGQGPEFLTYFNYEAQPDKSGLPSDRFSAERPEGSISTLTIQRTEQRDSAMYRCASSLGAGGTYEQYFGPGTRLTVT.

CDR3 amino acids: CASKAGPSTDTQYF. CDR3 bases: TGTGCCAGTAAAGCGGGACCTAGCACAGATACGCAGTATTTT. The chain employs TRBV2 and TRBJ2-3; TRBD2 matches 7 bases. V was clipped by 9 bases and J by 0 bases; unmatched bases: 6. Germline V gene data show CDR1 as SNHLY and CDR2 as FYNNEI. The CDR3 is 14 residues long.

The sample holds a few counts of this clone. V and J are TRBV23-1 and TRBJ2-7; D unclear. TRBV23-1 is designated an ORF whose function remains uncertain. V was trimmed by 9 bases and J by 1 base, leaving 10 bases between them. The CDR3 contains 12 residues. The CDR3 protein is CARSRGSYEQYF. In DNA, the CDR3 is TGCGCCAGGTCGCGAGGTTCCTACGAGCAGTACTTC.

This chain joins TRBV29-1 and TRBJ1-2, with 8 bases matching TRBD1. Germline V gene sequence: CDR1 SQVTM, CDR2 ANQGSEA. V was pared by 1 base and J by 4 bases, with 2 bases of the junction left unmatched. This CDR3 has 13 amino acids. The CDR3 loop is CSVEVDRAYGYTF. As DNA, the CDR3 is TGCAGCGTTGAAGTGGACAGGGCCTATGGCTACACCTTC.

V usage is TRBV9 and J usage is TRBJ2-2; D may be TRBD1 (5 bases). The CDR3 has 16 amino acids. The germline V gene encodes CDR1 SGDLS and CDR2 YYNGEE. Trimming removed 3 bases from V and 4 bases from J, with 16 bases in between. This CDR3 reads CASSESSRATTGELFF. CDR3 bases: TGTGCCAGCAGCGAGAGCAGCAGGGCGACCACCGGGGAGCTGTTTTTT.

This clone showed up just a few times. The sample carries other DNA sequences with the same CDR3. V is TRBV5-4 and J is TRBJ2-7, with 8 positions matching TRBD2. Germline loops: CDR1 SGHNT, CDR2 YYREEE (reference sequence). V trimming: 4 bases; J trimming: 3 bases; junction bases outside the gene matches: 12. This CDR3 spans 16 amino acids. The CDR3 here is CASSPGGSGRIYEQYF. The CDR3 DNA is TGTGCCAGCAGCCCGGGGGGAAGCGGGAGAATCTACGAGCAGTACTTC.

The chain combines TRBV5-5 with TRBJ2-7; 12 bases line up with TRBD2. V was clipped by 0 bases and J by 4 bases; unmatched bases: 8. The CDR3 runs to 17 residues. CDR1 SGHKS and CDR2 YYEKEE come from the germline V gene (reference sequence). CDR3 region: CASSLGLAGVTIYEQYF. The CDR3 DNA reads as TGTGCCAGCAGCTTGGGACTAGCGGGAGTCACAATATACGAGCAGTACTTC.

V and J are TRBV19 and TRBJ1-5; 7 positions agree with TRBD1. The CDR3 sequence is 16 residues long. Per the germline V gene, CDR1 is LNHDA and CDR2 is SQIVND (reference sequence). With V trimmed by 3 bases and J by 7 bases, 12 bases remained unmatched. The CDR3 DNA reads TGTGCCAGTAGTATCCGTAGAGACAGGGTCGCACAGCCCCAGCATTTT. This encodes CASSIRRDRVAQPQHF.

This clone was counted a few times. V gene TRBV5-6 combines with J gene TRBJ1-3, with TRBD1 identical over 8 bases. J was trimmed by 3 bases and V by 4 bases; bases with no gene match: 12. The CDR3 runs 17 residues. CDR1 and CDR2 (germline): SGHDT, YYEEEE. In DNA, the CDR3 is TGTGCCAGCAGCCCAAGGGCGCAGGGGGCTCTTGGAAACACCATATATTTT. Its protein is CASSPRAQGALGNTIYF.

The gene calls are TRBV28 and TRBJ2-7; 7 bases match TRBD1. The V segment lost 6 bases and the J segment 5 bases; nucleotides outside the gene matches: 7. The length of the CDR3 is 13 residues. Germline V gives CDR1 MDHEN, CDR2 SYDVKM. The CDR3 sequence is CASRRTGSDEQYF. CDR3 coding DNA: TGTGCCAGCAGGCGGACAGGCTCGGACGAGCAGTACTTC.

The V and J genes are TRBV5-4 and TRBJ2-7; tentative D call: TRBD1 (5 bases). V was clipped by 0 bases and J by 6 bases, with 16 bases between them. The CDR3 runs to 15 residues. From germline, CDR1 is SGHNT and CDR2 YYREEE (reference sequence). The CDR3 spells CASSLAGHPTGEQYF. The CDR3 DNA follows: TGTGCCAGCAGCTTGGCAGGACATCCTACGGGCGAGCAGTACTTC.

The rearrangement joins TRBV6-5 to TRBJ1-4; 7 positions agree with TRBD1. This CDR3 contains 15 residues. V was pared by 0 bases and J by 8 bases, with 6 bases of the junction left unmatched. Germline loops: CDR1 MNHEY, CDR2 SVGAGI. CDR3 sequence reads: CASSYSTGVGEKLFF. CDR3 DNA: TGTGCCAGCAGTTACTCAACAGGGGTAGGGGAAAAACTGTTTTTT.

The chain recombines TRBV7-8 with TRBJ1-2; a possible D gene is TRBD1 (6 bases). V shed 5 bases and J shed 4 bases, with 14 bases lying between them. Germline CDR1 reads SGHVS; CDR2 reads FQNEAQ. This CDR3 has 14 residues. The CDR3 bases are TGTGCCAGCAGCCAAGGGAGGGGGGGCTATGGCTACACCTTC. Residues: CASSQGRGGYGYTF.

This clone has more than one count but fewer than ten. The CDR3 is CSAVAGASRYF. The DNA of the CDR3 is TGCAGTGCTGTAGCGGGGGCGAGTAGGTACTTC. V and J are TRBV20-1 and TRBJ2-5, with 9 bases fitting TRBD2. The CDR3 length is 11 residues. The germline gives CDR1 DFQATT, CDR2 SNEGSKA (reference sequence). The J segment lost 13 bases and the V segment lost 5 bases, leaving 8 bases of the junction unmatched.

DNA for the CDR3: TGTGCCAGCAGCCGGACTAGCGGGAGGATTACCTACAATGAGCAGTTCTTC. This codes for CASSRTSGRITYNEQFF. The chain is built from TRBV11-2 and TRBJ2-1; TRBD2 matches at 14 bases. The CDR3 is made up of 17 amino acids. V dropped 5 bases and J dropped 2; count of bases not matched to a gene: 5. Germline CDR1 SGHAT, CDR2 FQNNGV.